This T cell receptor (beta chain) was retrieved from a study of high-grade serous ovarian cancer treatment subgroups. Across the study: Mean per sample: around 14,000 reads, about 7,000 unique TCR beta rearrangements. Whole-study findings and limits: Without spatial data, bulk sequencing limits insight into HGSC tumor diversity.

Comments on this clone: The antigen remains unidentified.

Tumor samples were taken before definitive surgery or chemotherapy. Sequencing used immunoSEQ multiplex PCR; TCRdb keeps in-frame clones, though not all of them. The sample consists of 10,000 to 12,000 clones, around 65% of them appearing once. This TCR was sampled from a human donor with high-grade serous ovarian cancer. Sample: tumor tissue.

CDR3 region: CASSTRDRGFGTEAFF. The CDR3 DNA follows: TGTGCCAGCAGCACCCGGGACAGGGGTTTCGGCACTGAAGCTTTCTTT. The V call is TRBV4-2, the J call TRBJ1-1; 10 bases align to TRBD1. The germline CDR1 and CDR2 sequences are LGHNA and YNFKEQ. The CDR3 has 16 residues. With 5 bases clipped from V and 4 bases from J, the junction kept 10 bases outside the gene matches.